The next 20 T cell receptor beta chains were all read from a single sample in a study of blood T cell repertoires in COVID-19. Libraries were prepared by immunoSEQ multiplex PCR; TCRdb keeps only in-frame clonotypes and omits some of them. Here the sample spans more than 250,000 clones, more than 85% being singletons. The sequenced sample was peripheral blood. The receptors were sampled from a man aged 18 to 35 with active or convalescent COVID-19.

This rearrangement joins TRBV29-1 to TRBJ1-1, with D possibly TRBD1 on 5 matching bases. Looked up from germline, CDR1 is SQVTM and CDR2 is ANQGSEA. Trimming took off 0 bases at V and 6 bases at J, with 14 bases between the two ends. CDR3 length: 14 amino acids. This chain's CDR3 is CSVEDLRQWAEAFF. In nucleotides, the CDR3 is TGCAGCGTTGAAGATCTGCGACAGTGGGCTGAAGCTTTCTTT.

The chain uses TRBV19 and TRBJ2-5, with D perhaps matching TRBD2 (6 bases). V lost 5 bases and J lost 2, with 15 bases in between. Germline V gene sequence: CDR1 LNHDA, CDR2 SQIVND (reference sequence). The CDR3 is made up of 15 amino acids. CDR3 nucleotides: TGTGCCAGTAGTTTCTTCTCCGGGGGACAAGAGACCCAGTACTTC. It encodes CASSFFSGGQETQYF.

The chain employs TRBV5-6 and TRBJ1-2, with 7 bases identical to TRBD1. With 0 bases clipped from V and 8 bases from J, the junction kept 4 bases outside the gene matches. CDR3 size: 13 residues. CDR1 is SGHDT and CDR2 is YYEEEE in the germline V gene. The DNA for the CDR3 is TGTGCCAGCAGCTTGGCTCAGGGGGGAGGCTACACCTTC. It encodes CASSLAQGGGYTF.

In its sample, this clone was seen once. The rearrangement links TRBV7-2 to TRBJ2-1; 11 bases are shared with TRBD2. The V gene end was trimmed by 5 bases and the J gene end by 10 bases; junction bases not matched to a gene: 10. CDR1 and CDR2 from the germline V gene are SGHTA and FQGNSA. CDR3 length equals 15 residues. For the CDR3, the DNA is TGTGCCAGCAGCCCGCTAGCGGGAGGAGGGGGGGAGCAGTTCTTC. Its protein is CASSPLAGGGGEQFF.

This clone has more than one count but fewer than ten. DNA for the CDR3: TGTGCCATCAGTGACCCGCCGGGTGGGAATTCACCCCTCCACTTT. Translated: CAISDPPGGNSPLHF. The J gene is TRBJ1-6, the V gene TRBV10-3; D is uncertain. This CDR3 is built from 15 residues. V was cut by 3 bases and J by 7 bases, with 13 bases left in between. The germline V gene has CDR1 ENHRY and CDR2 SYGVKD.

The chain has TRBV19 and TRBJ1-2; TRBD1 matches 7 bases. With V trimmed by 5 bases and J by 4 bases, 7 bases remained unmatched. The CDR3 length is 14 residues. In germline, CDR1 is LNHDA, CDR2 SQIVND (reference sequence). In DNA, the CDR3 is TGTGCCAGTAGTCCAGGGACAGAGAGCTATGGCTACACCTTC. As protein: CASSPGTESYGYTF.

This clone appeared a single time. The junction departs from germline at one end; a sequencing error may be responsible. The chain combines TRBV6-1 with TRBJ1-1, with 7 bases lining up with TRBD1. CDR1 and CDR2 (germline): MNHNS, SASEGT. The CDR3 spans 15 residues. The CDR3 region has the DNA TGTGCCAGCGGTGACAGGGTTTCTGGGAACACTGAAGCTTTCTTT. Translated, it gives CASGDRVSGNTEAFF.

This chain connects TRBV20-1 to TRBJ2-3, with 8 bases lining up with TRBD2. Trimming removed 1 base from V and 10 bases from J; junction bases left unmatched: 1. The CDR3 is 11 amino acids. Germline values: CDR1 DFQATT, CDR2 SNEGSKA (reference sequence). CDR3 in amino acids: CSARAGRAQYF. The DNA of the CDR3 is TGCAGTGCTAGAGCCGGGAGGGCGCAGTATTTT.

About this clone: The junction and the germline gene differ at one end; a read error may be behind it. Other DNA sequences in the sample encode the same CDR3. The chain joins TRBV2 to TRBJ1-2, with 9 bases aligning to TRBD1. Per the germline V gene, CDR1 is SNHLY and CDR2 is FYNNEI. The CDR3 contains 13 residues. CDR3 bases: TGTGCCACCCAACCGGGACAGGGAGATGGCTATACCTTC. Its protein is CATQPGQGDGYTF.

CDR3 sequence: CASRSQGAWNTEAFF. The CDR3 nucleotides are TGTGCCAGCAGGTCTCAGGGGGCGTGGAACACTGAAGCTTTCTTT. The chain employs TRBV6-5 and TRBJ1-1; 8 nucleotides line up with TRBD1. The germline gives CDR1 MNHEY, CDR2 SVGAGI. V lost 6 bases to trimming and J lost 1 base; unmatched junction nucleotides: 7. The CDR3 length is 15 residues.

V and J are TRBV5-1 and TRBJ2-5; D may be TRBD2 (5 bases). Trimming pared 4 bases from V and 5 bases from J, leaving 15 bases between. This CDR3 has 14 residues. CDR1 and CDR2 from the germline V gene are SGHRS and YFSETQ. This CDR3 reads CASSPIGGPETQYF. CDR3 DNA: TGCGCCAGCAGCCCGATAGGAGGACCCGAGACCCAGTACTTC.

J is TRBJ2-5 and V is TRBV15; D possibly corresponds to TRBD1 (5 bases). Trimming left V 0 bases short and J 5 bases short, with 16 bases between. This CDR3 has 16 residues. CDR1 and CDR2 from the germline V gene are LNHNV and YYDKDF (reference sequence). The CDR3 here is CATSRDGASRSETQYF. In DNA, the CDR3 is TGTGCCACCAGCAGAGATGGGGCCTCTAGGTCCGAGACCCAGTACTTC.

This chain joins TRBV27 and TRBJ2-3; 7 bases agree with TRBD2. Germline-derived CDR1 and CDR2 are MNHEY and SMNVEV (reference sequence). CDR3 size: 15 residues. J lost 5 bases, V lost 6 bases, and 11 bases had no gene match. The CDR3 DNA follows: TGTGCCAGCAGAGGGCTAGCGGTTAGGGGAGATACGCAGTATTTT. It translates to CASRGLAVRGDTQYF.

The chain joins TRBV6-1 to TRBJ2-7; TRBD2 matches at 15 bases. V lost 3 bases to trimming and J lost 0 bases; unmatched junction nucleotides: 3. Germline V gene data show CDR1 as MNHNS and CDR2 as SASEGT. The CDR3 loop spans 17 amino acids. CDR3 loop: CASSEGLAGGLSYEQYF. For the CDR3, the DNA is TGTGCCAGCAGTGAGGGACTAGCGGGGGGTCTCTCCTACGAGCAGTACTTC.

This chain uses TRBV7-9 with TRBJ2-3, with TRBD2 matching 7 bases. J gave up 6 bases and V 2 bases, and 5 bases lay outside the gene matches. The CDR3 covers 14 residues. Germline-derived CDR1 and CDR2 are SEHNR and FQNEAQ (reference sequence). The CDR3 nucleotides read TGTGCCAGCAGCTTAATTAGCGGGTGGGATACGCAGTATTTT. Its protein is CASSLISGWDTQYF.

This sequence joins TRBV2 and TRBJ2-1, with TRBD1 identical over 8 bases. Losses at the gene ends were 4 bases for V and 9 bases for J; bases not matched to a gene: 8. Germline lookup yields CDR1 SNHLY and CDR2 FYNNEI. The CDR3 has 14 amino acids. The DNA for the CDR3 is TGTGCCAGCAGTGGACAGGGGAAGCGGAGTGAGCAGTTCTTC. Protein sequence: CASSGQGKRSEQFF.

The gene calls are TRBV2 and TRBJ2-6, with D possibly being TRBD2 (5 bases). The CDR3 spans 15 residues. Looked up from germline, CDR1 is SNHLY and CDR2 is FYNNEI. Trimming pared 7 bases from V and 4 bases from J, leaving 14 bases between. Here the CDR3 reads CASMAWETGANVLTF. The CDR3 DNA reads TGTGCCAGCATGGCGTGGGAGACCGGGGCCAACGTCCTGACTTTC. Supplemented by reference TRBV2 and TRBJ2-6, the full variable domain reads EPEVTQTPSHQVTQMGQEVILRCVPISNHLYFYWYRQILGQKVEFLVSFYNNEISEKSEIFDDQFSVERPDGSNFTLKIRSTKLEDSAMYFCASMAWETGANVLTFGAGSRLTVL.

This clone has a single count. This chain joins TRBV7-8 and TRBJ2-7, with D uncertain. The CDR3 spans 13 residues. Trimming took 1 base from V and 3 from J, leaving 7 bases between them. Germline-derived CDR1 and CDR2 are SGHVS and FQNEAQ. This chain's CDR3 is CASSLVADYEQYF. Written as DNA, the CDR3 is TGTGCCAGCAGCTTAGTTGCGGACTACGAGCAGTACTTC. The variable domain in full, completed from reference TRBV7-8 and TRBJ2-7, reads GAGVSQSPRYKVAKRGQDVALRCDPISGHVSLFWYQQALGQGPEFLTYFQNEAQLDKSGLPSDRFFAERPEGSVSTLKIQRTQQEDSAVYLCASSLVADYEQYFGPGTRLTVT.

This clone has just a few counts. The chain carries TRBV2 and TRBJ2-7; perhaps TRBD2 as D (5 bases). The germline V gene has CDR1 SNHLY and CDR2 FYNNEI. V was trimmed by 3 bases and J by 6 bases, leaving 12 bases between them. There are 13 residues in the CDR3. CDR3 amino acids: CASSDLAFGEQYF. The CDR3 region has the DNA TGTGCCAGCAGTGACCTAGCTTTCGGCGAGCAGTACTTC.

The chain links TRBV28 to TRBJ1-2, with D possibly matching TRBD1 (6 bases). The CDR3 extends over 12 amino acids. V was clipped by 2 bases and J by 5 bases, with 6 bases between them. The germline gives CDR1 MDHEN, CDR2 SYDVKM. The CDR3 DNA follows: TGTGCCAGCAGTTTAAGGGGGTATGGCTACACCTTC. This codes for CASSLRGYGYTF.